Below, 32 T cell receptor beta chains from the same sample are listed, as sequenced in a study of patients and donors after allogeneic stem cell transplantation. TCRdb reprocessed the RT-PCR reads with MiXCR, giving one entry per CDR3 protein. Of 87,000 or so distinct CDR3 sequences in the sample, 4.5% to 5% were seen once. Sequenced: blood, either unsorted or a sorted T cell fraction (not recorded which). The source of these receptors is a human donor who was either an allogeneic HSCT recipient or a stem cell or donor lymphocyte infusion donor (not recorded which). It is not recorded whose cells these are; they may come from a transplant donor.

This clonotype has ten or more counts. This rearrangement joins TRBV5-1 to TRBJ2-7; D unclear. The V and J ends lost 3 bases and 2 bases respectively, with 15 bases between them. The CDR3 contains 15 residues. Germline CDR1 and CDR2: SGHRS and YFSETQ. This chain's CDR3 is CASSSGLGGTYEQYF. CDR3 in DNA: TGCGCCAGCAGCTCGGGTTTAGGCGGAACCTACGAGCAGTACTTC.

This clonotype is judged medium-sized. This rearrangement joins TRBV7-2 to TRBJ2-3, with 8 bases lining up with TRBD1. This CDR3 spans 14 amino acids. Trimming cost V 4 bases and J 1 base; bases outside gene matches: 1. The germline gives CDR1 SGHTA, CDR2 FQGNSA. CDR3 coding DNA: TGTGCCAGCAGCTCGGGACAGGGCACAGATACGCAGTATTTT. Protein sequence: CASSSGQGTDTQYF.

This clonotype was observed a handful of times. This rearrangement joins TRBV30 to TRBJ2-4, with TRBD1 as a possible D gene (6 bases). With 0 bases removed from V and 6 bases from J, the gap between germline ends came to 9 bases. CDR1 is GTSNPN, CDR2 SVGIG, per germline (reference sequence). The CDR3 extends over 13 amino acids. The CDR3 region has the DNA TGTGCCTGGAGTGTAGGGGGTGGAAACATTCAGTACTTC. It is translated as CAWSVGGGNIQYF.

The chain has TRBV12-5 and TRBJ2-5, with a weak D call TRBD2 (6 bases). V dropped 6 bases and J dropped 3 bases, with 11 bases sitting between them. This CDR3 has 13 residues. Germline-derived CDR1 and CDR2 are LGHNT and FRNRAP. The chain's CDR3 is CASGPGVEETQYF. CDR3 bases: TGTGCTAGTGGCCCGGGGGTAGAAGAGACCCAGTACTTC.

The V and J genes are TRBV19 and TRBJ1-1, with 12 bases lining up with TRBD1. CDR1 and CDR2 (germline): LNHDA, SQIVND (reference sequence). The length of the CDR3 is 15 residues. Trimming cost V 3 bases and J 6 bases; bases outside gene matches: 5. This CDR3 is CASSIQGQGASEAFF. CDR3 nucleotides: TGTGCCAGTAGTATTCAGGGACAGGGGGCTTCTGAAGCTTTCTTT. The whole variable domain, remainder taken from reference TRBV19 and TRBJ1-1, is DGGITQSPKYLFRKEGQNVTLSCEQNLNHDAMYWYRQDPGQGLRLIYYSQIVNDFQKGDIAEGYSVSREKKESFPLTVTSAQKNPTAFYLCASSIQGQGASEAFFGQGTRLTVV.

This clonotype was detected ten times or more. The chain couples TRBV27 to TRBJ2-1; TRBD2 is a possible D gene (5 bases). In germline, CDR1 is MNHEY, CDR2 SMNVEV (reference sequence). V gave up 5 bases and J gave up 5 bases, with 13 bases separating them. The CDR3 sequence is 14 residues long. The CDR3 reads CASSPPDGNNEQFF. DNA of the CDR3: TGTGCCAGCAGTCCCCCAGACGGGAACAATGAGCAGTTCTTC.

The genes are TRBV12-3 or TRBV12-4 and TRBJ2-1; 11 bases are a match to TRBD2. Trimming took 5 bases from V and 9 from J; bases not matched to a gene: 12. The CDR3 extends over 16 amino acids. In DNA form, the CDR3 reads TGTGCCAGCAGTCCCCCACTAGCGGGGGCGGTCGGTGAGCAGTTCTTC. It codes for CASSPPLAGAVGEQFF.

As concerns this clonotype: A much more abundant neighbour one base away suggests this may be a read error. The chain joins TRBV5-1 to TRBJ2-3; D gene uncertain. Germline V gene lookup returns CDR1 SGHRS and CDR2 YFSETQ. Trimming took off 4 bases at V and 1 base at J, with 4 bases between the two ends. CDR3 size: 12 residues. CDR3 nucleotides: TGCGCCAGCAGCAGGGGCACAGATACGCAGTATTTT. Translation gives CASSRGTDTQYF.

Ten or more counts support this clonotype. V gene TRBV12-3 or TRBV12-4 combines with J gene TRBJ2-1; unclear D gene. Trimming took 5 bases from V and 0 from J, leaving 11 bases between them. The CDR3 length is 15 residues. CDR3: CASSLSVASYNEQFF. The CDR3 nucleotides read TGTGCCAGCAGTCTAAGCGTGGCCTCCTACAATGAGCAGTTCTTC.

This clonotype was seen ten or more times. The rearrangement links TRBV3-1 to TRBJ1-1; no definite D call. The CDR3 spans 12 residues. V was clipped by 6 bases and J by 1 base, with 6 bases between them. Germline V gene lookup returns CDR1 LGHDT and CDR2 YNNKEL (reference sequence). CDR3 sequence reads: CASRAGNTEAFF. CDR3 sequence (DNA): TGTGCCAGCAGGGCAGGGAACACTGAAGCTTTCTTT.

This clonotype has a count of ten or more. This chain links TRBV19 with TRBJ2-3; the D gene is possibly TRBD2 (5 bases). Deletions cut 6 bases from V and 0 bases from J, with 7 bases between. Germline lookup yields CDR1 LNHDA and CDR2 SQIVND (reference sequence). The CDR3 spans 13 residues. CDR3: CASRGASTDTQYF. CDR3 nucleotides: TGTGCCAGTAGGGGAGCTAGCACAGATACGCAGTATTTT.

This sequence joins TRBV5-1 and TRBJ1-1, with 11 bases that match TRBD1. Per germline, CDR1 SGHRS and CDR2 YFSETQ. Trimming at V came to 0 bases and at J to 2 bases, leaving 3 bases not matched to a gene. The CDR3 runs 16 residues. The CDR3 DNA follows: TGCGCCAGCAGCTTGGGGACAGGGGGCGAAAACACTGAAGCTTTCTTT. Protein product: CASSLGTGGENTEAFF.

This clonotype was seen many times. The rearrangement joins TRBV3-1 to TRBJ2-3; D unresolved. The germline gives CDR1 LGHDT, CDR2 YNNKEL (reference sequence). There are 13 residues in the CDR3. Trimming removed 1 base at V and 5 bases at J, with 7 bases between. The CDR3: CASSQGLEDTQYF. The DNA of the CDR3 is TGTGCCAGCAGCCAAGGGCTTGAAGATACGCAGTATTTT.

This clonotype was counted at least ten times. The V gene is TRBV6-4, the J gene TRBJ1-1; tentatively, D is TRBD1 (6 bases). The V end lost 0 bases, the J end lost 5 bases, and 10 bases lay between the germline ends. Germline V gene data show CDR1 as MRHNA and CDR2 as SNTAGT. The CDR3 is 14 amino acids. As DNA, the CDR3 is TGTGCCAGCAGTGACTCGAATAGGGGGACTGAAGCTTTCTTT. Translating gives CASSDSNRGTEAFF.

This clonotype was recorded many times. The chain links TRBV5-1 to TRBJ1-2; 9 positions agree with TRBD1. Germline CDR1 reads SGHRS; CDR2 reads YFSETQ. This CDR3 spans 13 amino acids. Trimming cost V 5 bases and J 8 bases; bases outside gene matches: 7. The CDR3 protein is CASRRDRAEGYTF. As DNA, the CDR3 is TGCGCCAGCAGGCGGGACAGGGCCGAAGGCTACACCTTC.

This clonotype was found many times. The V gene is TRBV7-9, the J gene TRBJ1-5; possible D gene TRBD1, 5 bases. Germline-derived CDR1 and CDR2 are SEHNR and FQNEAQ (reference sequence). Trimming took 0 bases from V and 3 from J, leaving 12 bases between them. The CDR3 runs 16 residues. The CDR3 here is CASSLARRGNNQPQHF. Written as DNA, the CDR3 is TGTGCCAGCAGCTTAGCGCGGAGGGGTAACAATCAGCCCCAGCATTTT.

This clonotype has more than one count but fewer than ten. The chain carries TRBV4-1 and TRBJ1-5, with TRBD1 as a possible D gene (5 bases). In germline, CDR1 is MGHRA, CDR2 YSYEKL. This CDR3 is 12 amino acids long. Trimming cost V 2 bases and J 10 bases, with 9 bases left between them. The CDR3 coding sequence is TGCGCCAGCAGCCAACCTGGGACTCCCCAGCATTTT. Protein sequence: CASSQPGTPQHF.

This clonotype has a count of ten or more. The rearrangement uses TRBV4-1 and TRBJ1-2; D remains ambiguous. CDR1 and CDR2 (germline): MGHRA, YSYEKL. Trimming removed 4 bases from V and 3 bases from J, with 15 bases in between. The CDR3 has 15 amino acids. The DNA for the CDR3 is TGCGCCAGCAGCCGCATAGGGCCGCTTGACTATGGCTACACCTTC. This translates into CASSRIGPLDYGYTF.

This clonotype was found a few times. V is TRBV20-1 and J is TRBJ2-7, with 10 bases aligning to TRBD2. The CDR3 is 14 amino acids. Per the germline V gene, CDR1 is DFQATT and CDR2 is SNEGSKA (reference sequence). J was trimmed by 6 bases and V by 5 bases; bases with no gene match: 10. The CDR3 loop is CSAAGASGRREQYF. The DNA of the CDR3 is TGCAGTGCTGCCGGGGCTAGCGGGAGACGCGAGCAGTACTTC.

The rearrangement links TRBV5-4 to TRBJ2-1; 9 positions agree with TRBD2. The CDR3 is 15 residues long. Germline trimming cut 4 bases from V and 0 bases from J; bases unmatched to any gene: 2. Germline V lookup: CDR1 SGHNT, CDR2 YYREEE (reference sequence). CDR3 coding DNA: TGTGCCAGCAGCGTACTAGCGGGCTCCTACAATGAGCAGTTCTTC. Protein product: CASSVLAGSYNEQFF.

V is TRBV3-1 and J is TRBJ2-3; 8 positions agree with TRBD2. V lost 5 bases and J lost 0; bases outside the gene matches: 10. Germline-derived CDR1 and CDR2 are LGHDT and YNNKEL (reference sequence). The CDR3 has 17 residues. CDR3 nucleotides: TGTGCCAGCAGCTCGGTCGGAGGCGGGGGGAGCACAGATACGCAGTATTTT. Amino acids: CASSSVGGGGSTDTQYF.

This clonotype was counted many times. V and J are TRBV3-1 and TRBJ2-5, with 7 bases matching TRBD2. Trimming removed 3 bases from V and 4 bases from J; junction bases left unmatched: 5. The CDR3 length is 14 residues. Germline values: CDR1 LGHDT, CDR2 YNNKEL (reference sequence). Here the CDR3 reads CASSHLGRGETQYF. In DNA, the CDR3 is TGTGCCAGCAGCCACCTGGGGAGGGGAGAGACCCAGTACTTC.

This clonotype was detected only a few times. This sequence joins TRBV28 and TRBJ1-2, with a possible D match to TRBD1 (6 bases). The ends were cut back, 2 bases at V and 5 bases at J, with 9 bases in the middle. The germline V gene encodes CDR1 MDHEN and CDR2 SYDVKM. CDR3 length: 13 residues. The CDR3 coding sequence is TGTGCCAGCAGTTTAGCCGACAGGTATGGCTACACCTTC. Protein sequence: CASSLADRYGYTF.

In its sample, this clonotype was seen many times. CDR3 coding DNA: TGCGCCAGCAGCTTGGAAAATCCTAGCACAGATACGCAGTATTTT. It codes for CASSLENPSTDTQYF. The J gene is TRBJ2-3, the V gene TRBV5-1; the D is unclear. V lost 0 bases, J lost 0 bases, and 8 bases lay in between. The CDR3 extends over 15 amino acids. The V gene's germline CDR1 is SGHRS and CDR2 YFSETQ.

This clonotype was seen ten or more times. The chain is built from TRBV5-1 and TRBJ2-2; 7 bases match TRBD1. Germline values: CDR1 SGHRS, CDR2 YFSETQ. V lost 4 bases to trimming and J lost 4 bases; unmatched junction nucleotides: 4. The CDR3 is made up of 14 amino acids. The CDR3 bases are TGCGCCAGCAGCCCGGGACAGAGCACCGGGGAGCTGTTTTTT. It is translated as CASSPGQSTGELFF.

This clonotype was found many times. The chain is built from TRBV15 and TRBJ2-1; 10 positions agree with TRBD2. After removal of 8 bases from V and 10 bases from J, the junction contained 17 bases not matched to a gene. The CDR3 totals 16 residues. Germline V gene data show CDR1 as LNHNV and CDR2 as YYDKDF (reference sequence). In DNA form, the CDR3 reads TGTGCCACCTCTCGGGCTAGCGGGGGCGGTTGGGGGGAGCAGTTCTTC. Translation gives CATSRASGGGWGEQFF. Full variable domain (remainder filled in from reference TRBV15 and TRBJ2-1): DAMVIQNPRYQVTQFGKPVTLSCSQTLNHNVMYWYQQKSSQAPKLLFHYYDKDFNNEADTPDNFQSRRPNTSFCFLDIRSPGLGDTAMYLCATSRASGGGWGEQFFGPGTRLTVL.

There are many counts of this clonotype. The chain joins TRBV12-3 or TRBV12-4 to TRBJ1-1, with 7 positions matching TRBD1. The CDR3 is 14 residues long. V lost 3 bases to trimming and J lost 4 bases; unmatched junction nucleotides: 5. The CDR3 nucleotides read TGTGCCAGCAGTTTTCAAACAGGGGCCACTGAAGCTTTCTTT. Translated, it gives CASSFQTGATEAFF.

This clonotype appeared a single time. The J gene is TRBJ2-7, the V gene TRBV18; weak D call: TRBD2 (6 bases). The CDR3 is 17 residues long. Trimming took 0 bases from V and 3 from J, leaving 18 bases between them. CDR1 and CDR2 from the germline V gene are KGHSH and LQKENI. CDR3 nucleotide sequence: TGTGCCAGCTCACCACCGCTAAGAACTAGCTTCGACTACGAGCAGTACTTC. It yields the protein CASSPPLRTSFDYEQYF.

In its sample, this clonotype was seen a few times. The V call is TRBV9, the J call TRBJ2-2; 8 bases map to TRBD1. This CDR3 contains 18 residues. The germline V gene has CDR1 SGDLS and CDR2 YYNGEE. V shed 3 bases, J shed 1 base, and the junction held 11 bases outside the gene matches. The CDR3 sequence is CASSGLGQGAMNTGELFF. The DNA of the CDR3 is TGTGCCAGCAGCGGGTTGGGGCAGGGGGCGATGAACACCGGGGAGCTGTTTTTT.

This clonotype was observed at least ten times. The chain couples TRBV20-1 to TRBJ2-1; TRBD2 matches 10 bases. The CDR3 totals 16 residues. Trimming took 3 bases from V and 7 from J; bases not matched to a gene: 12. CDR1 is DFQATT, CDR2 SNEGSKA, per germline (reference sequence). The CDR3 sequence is CSARLAGGWGRNEQFF. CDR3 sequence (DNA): TGCAGTGCTAGGTTAGCGGGAGGTTGGGGTAGGAATGAGCAGTTCTTC.

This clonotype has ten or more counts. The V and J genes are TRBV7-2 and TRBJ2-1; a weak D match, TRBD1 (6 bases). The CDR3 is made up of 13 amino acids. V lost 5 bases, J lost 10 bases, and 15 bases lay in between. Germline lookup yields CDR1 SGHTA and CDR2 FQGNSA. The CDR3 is CASSQTGTREQFF. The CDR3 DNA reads TGTGCCAGCAGCCAAACAGGGACCCGAGAGCAGTTCTTC.

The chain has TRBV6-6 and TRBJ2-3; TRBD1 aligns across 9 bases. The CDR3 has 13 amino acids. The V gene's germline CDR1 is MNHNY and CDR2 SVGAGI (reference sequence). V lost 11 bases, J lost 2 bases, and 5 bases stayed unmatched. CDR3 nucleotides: TGTGCCTCGGGACAGGGCTTCACAGATACGCAGTATTTT. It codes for CASGQGFTDTQYF.